The clone carrying this TCR beta chain was found a few times. Each CDR3 protein gets one entry after TCRdb re-called the 5' RACE reads with MiXCR. This sample has 350,000 to 500,000 distinct CDR3 sequences; 18% occur once, and the top ten carry approximately 21%. The data were taken from a study of T-cell memory formation after mild COVID-19. V lost 1 base and J 4 bases, leaving 7 bases between the germline ends. This CDR3 has 13 residues. The sample consisted of PBMCs or a T cell subset sorted from them (not recorded which). The receptor was derived from a young man who had mild COVID-19 (a few samples of this study predate the infection). Cell type and time point are not known. This chain links TRBV12-3 or TRBV12-4 with TRBJ1-2; D unresolved. CDR3 protein: CASSLVEGYGYTF. CDR3 nucleotide sequence: TGTGCCAGCAGTTTAGTGGAAGGCTATGGCTACACCTTC.